These 20 T cell receptor beta chains share one sample of origin, sequenced in a study of Graves' ophthalmopathy and Graves' hyperthyroidism. Amplification of TCR beta CDR3 regions used RNA transcripts. After a first-round RT-PCR with HTBI primers, a second-round multiplex PCR was run. TCRdb analysed the multiplex PCR reads with MiXCR anew, one entry per CDR3 protein. The repertoire includes 340,000 or so distinct CDR3 sequences, roughly a sixth of them detected once, and about 12% sits in the top ten. The sequencing input was peripheral blood. The source of these receptors is an adult man with Graves' ophthalmopathy.

In its sample, this clonotype was seen many times. The rearrangement joins TRBV28 to TRBJ1-1; the D is unclear. V was cut by 6 bases and J by 4 bases, with 12 bases left in between. The CDR3 has 13 amino acids. Germline-derived CDR1 and CDR2 are MDHEN and SYDVKM. The CDR3, as DNA: TGTGCCAGCAGCCAATTAAGAAGCACTGAAGCTTTCTTT. Translating gives CASSQLRSTEAFF. The variable domain in full, with the rest retrieved from reference TRBV28 and TRBJ1-1, is DVKVTQSSRYLVKRTGEKVFLECVQDMDHENMFWYRQDPGLGLRLIYFSYDVKMKEKGDIPEGYSVSREKKERFSLILESASTNQTSMYLCASSQLRSTEAFFGQGTRLTVV.

Many counts were recorded for this clonotype. The V and J genes are TRBV20-1 and TRBJ1-2; no clear D. The CDR3 sequence is 12 residues long. Germline assignment: CDR1 DFQATT and CDR2 SNEGSKA (reference sequence). V dropped 6 bases and J dropped 4 bases, with 12 bases sitting between them. The CDR3 DNA sequence: TGCAGTGCACAAACGGACGGCTATGGCTACACCTTC. It yields the protein CSAQTDGYGYTF.

This clonotype has a handful of counts. The chain combines TRBV6-1 with TRBJ2-7; unclear D gene. Germline CDR1 is MNHNS and CDR2 is SASEGT. The CDR3 sequence is 15 residues long. The ends were cut back, 7 bases at V and 0 bases at J, with 16 bases in the middle. The CDR3 region has the DNA TGTGCCAGCACTCTCACTTCCGGGTCCTCCTACGAGCAGTACTTC. Protein product: CASTLTSGSSYEQYF.

The chain carries TRBV12-3 or TRBV12-4 and TRBJ1-5, with no clear D. The CDR3 consists of 14 residues. V gave up 3 bases and J gave up 3 bases, with 9 bases separating them. In DNA, the CDR3 is TGTGCCAGCAGTTTCTATCCTGACAATCAGCCCCAGCATTTT. This gives the protein CASSFYPDNQPQHF.

There are many counts of this clonotype. The gene calls are TRBV20-1 and TRBJ2-2; D remains ambiguous. V was cut by 2 bases and J by 4 bases, with 8 bases left in between. This CDR3 is built from 13 residues. Germline lookup yields CDR1 DFQATT and CDR2 SNEGSKA (reference sequence). The chain's CDR3 is CSARRPSTGELFF. CDR3 sequence (DNA): TGCAGTGCTAGACGACCGAGCACCGGGGAGCTGTTTTTT.

This clonotype was recorded many times. The chain recombines TRBV6-2 or TRBV6-3 with TRBJ2-7; 10 nucleotides match TRBD2. The V segment lost 8 bases and the J segment 2 bases; nucleotides outside the gene matches: 0. The CDR3 consists of 12 residues. Germline CDR1 reads MNHEY; CDR2 reads SVGEGT. Here the CDR3 reads CASLAGAYEQYF. CDR3 sequence (DNA): TGTGCCAGCCTAGCGGGGGCCTACGAGCAGTACTTC.

This clonotype was recorded many times. J is TRBJ2-3 and V is TRBV12-3 or TRBV12-4, with a tentative D call TRBD2 (5 bases). The ends were cut back, 6 bases at V and 0 bases at J, with 16 bases in the middle. The CDR3 is 16 residues long. CDR3 residues: CASSGGLGRSTDTQYF. Here the CDR3 DNA reads TGTGCCAGCAGCGGAGGTCTGGGCCGTAGCACAGATACGCAGTATTTT.

This clonotype was found many times. The rearrangement joins TRBV5-1 to TRBJ2-7, with D possibly being TRBD1 (5 bases). This CDR3 comprises 15 residues. From germline, CDR1 is SGHRS and CDR2 YFSETQ. Trimming removed 0 bases from V and 3 bases from J, with 13 bases in between. The CDR3 sequence: CASSLGSRTSYEQYF. The CDR3 bases are TGCGCCAGCAGCTTGGGCTCCAGGACAAGCTACGAGCAGTACTTC.

This clonotype was counted at least ten times. Likely a read error: the CDR3 ends without its conserved phenylalanine or tryptophan. This rearrangement joins TRBV28 to TRBJ1-2; tentative D call: TRBD1 (5 bases). The CDR3 is 14 residues long. The V end was cut by 9 bases, the J end by 0 bases, with 14 bases between. Germline V gene data show CDR1 as MDHEN and CDR2 as SYDVKM. Here the CDR3 DNA reads TGTGCCAGTGCCGGGACCTATCCTAACTATGGCTACACCCTC. It translates to CASAGTYPNYGYTL.

This clonotype appeared many times. Here the CDR3 omits its conserved ending phenylalanine or tryptophan, so a read error is the likely source. The chain uses TRBV2 and TRBJ1-1, with 7 positions matching TRBD1. The V and J ends lost 6 bases and 0 bases, in that order; junction bases with no gene match: 7. CDR3 size: 15 residues. Per the germline V gene, CDR1 is SNHLY and CDR2 is FYNNEI. CDR3 sequence: CASSQGDNLNTEAFL. The CDR3 DNA reads as TGTGCCAGCAGCCAGGGGGACAACTTGAACACTGAAGCTTTCCTT.

This clonotype was found many times. The rearrangement links TRBV29-1 to TRBJ1-1; the D is unclear. The CDR3 extends over 12 amino acids. Between the trimmed V and J ends, which lost 4 bases and 1 base, there was a span of 7 bases. Germline CDR1 and CDR2: SQVTM and ANQGSEA. In DNA form, the CDR3 reads TGCAGCGTTGGTAAGGGGAACACTGAAGCTTTCTTT. It encodes CSVGKGNTEAFF.

In this sample, this clonotype turned up many times. The rearrangement uses TRBV20-1 and TRBJ1-5, with D maybe TRBD1 (5 bases). This CDR3 region has 15 residues. Germline assignment: CDR1 DFQATT and CDR2 SNEGSKA (reference sequence). The V and J ends lost 3 bases and 0 bases respectively, with 12 bases between them. The CDR3: CSARLDTDSNQPQHF. The DNA for the CDR3 is TGCAGTGCTAGGTTGGACACTGATAGCAATCAGCCCCAGCATTTT.

V is TRBV6-5 and J is TRBJ2-7, with 9 bases aligning to TRBD2. The germline V gene encodes CDR1 MNHEY and CDR2 SVGAGI. V dropped 0 bases and J dropped 4; count of bases not matched to a gene: 7. The CDR3 length is 16 residues. The CDR3 nucleotides read TGTGCCAGCAGTTACTCTACACTGACTAGCGGATACGAGCAGTACTTC. It specifies CASSYSTLTSGYEQYF.

There are many counts of this clonotype. In nucleotides, the CDR3 is TGTGCCAGCAGCCGGCCAGGGAGGGAGACCCAGTACTTC. It specifies CASSRPGRETQYF. The chain uses TRBV7-2 and TRBJ2-5; D possibly corresponds to TRBD2 (6 bases). The V end lost 5 bases, the J end lost 5 bases, and 12 bases lay between the germline ends. CDR3 length: 13 residues. The germline V gene has CDR1 SGHTA and CDR2 FQGNSA. Drawing the rest from reference TRBV7-2 and TRBJ2-5, the complete variable domain is GAGVSQSPSNKVTEKGKDVELRCDPISGHTALYWYRQSLGQGLEFLIYFQGNSAPDKSGLPSDRFSAERTGGSVSTLTIQRTQQEDSAVYLCASSRPGRETQYFGPGTRLLVL.

This clonotype was picked up many times. Here the CDR3 DNA reads TGTGCCAGCAGTACTTACAGGAAAGAGACCCAGTACTTC. Translation: CASSTYRKETQYF. This sequence joins TRBV28 and TRBJ2-5, with TRBD1 as a possible D gene (5 bases). Trimming cost V 5 bases and J 3 bases, with 10 bases left between them. The CDR3 contains 13 residues. Per germline, CDR1 MDHEN and CDR2 SYDVKM.

This clonotype occurred a few times. Given a much more abundant clone one base away, this may be a read error. The gene calls are TRBV12-3 or TRBV12-4 and TRBJ2-3, with D possibly matching TRBD2 (7 bases). V was trimmed by 5 bases and J by 9 bases, leaving 27 bases between them. This CDR3 has 17 amino acids. The CDR3 DNA follows: TGTGCCAGCAGTCTGACTAGCCGGACTCGAGGGGGGCCAACGCAGTATTTT. Translated: CASSLTSRTRGGPTQYF.

V gene TRBV30 combines with J gene TRBJ1-1; D may be TRBD1 (5 bases). CDR3 length equals 11 residues. Germline V gene data show CDR1 as GTSNPN and CDR2 as SVGIG (reference sequence). Deletions cut 1 base from V and 7 bases from J, with 7 bases between. CDR3 sequence (DNA): TGTGCCTGGAGTGGGGGGTTTGAAGCTTTCTTT. It yields the protein CAWSGGFEAFF.

This clonotype was detected many times. The chain joins TRBV4-1 to TRBJ1-5, with D perhaps matching TRBD1 (5 bases). This CDR3 has 13 residues. The V end lost 5 bases, the J end lost 5 bases, and 10 bases lay between the germline ends. CDR1 is MGHRA and CDR2 is YSYEKL in the germline V gene. Written as DNA, the CDR3 is TGCGCCAGCAGCAGCCTCAGGGATCAGCCCCAGCATTTT. Amino acids: CASSSLRDQPQHF.

This clonotype was seen many times. V usage is TRBV2 and J usage is TRBJ2-5, with D unclear. Trimming shortened V by 4 bases and J by 2 bases, and 8 bases separated the two germline ends. This CDR3 has 13 residues. Germline-derived CDR1 and CDR2 are SNHLY and FYNNEI. The CDR3 is CASSGADQETQYF. In nucleotides, the CDR3 is TGTGCCAGCAGTGGGGCAGATCAAGAGACCCAGTACTTC.

In this sample, this clonotype turned up many times. The V and J genes are TRBV12-5 and TRBJ1-1; TRBD1 agrees at 9 bases. CDR3 size: 16 residues. V lost 5 bases to trimming and J lost 5 bases; unmatched junction nucleotides: 12. Germline V gene lookup returns CDR1 LGHNT and CDR2 FRNRAP. For the CDR3, the DNA is TGTGCTAGTGGTCGCGCCAGGGGACAGGGCGGGACTGAAGCTTTCTTT. Translated: CASGRARGQGGTEAFF.